This T cell receptor (beta chain) was obtained from a study of shared clonotypes between healthy human individuals. Overall study findings and caveats: The diversity represented, both genetic and in exposure history, was limited by few donors.

V lost 2 bases and J 4 bases, leaving 13 bases between the germline ends. There are 14 residues in the CDR3. The germline CDR1 and CDR2 sequences are SGHRS and YFSETQ. Only in-frame clones appear in the TCRdb table, and some are missing; sequencing was by immunoSEQ multiplex PCR. The profile shows about 2.2 million clones, roughly 91% of them singletons. With regard to this clone: Its specificity is not known.

Naive CD8 cells comprised CD45RO-negative, CCR7-positively selected cells, excluding terminally differentiated effector memory CD45RA+ cells. The sequencing input was naive CD8+ T cells from PBMCs. This chain uses TRBV5-1 with TRBJ2-7; D is unclear. The receptor was isolated from a young man in good health. Some clones in this sample may be carry-over from other donors' samples. CDR3 sequence (DNA): TGCGCCAGCAGCTTATCCCCTGACGGGTACGAGCAGTACTTC. Translating it yields CASSLSPDGYEQYF.